The rows below give T cell receptor beta chains drawn from one sample of a study of cytomegalovirus exposure and HLA in healthy donors. The repertoire was sequenced with immunoSEQ multiplex PCR; TCRdb's copy has only in-frame clones and lacks some. Its listing shows 150,000 to 200,000 clones. Sequencing used PBMCs. These receptors were obtained from a woman aged 18-35 years in good health and CMV-seropositive. Both conserved end residues are part of each CDR3. A D gene is named only where the DNA matches it firmly. The listing skips clone size in some rows; elsewhere it reads once, few, many or a size class.

j_call: TRBJ1-1; clone_size: -; v_call: TRBV19; d_call: -; cdr3_nt: TGTGCCAGTATCGAGGCGACAGTTCGCACTGAAGCTTTCTTT; cdr3_aa: CASIEATVRTEAFF
j_call: TRBJ2-1; clone_size: -; v_call: TRBV30; d_call: -; cdr3_nt: TGTGCCTGGAGCGTGTACAATGAGCAGTTCTTC; cdr3_aa: CAWSVYNEQFF
j_call: TRBJ2-7; clone_size: -; v_call: TRBV5-6; d_call: -; cdr3_nt: TGTGCCAGCAGCTCGTCTTACGAGCAGTACTTC; cdr3_aa: CASSSSYEQYF
j_call: TRBJ1-4; clone_size: -; v_call: TRBV30; d_call: -; cdr3_nt: TGTGCCTGGAGTCAGGGGTTTAATGAAAAACTGTTTTTT; cdr3_aa: CAWSQGFNEKLFF
j_call: TRBJ2-1; clone_size: -; v_call: TRBV11-3; d_call: TRBD2; cdr3_nt: TGTGCCAGCAGCTTCAGACTAGCGGGGGCAAATGAGCAGTTCTTC; cdr3_aa: CASSFRLAGANEQFF
j_call: TRBJ2-5; clone_size: -; v_call: TRBV9; d_call: -; cdr3_nt: TGTGCCAGCAGCGTAGGGAGGGCCCGTTCCTTACAAGAGACCCAGTACTTC; cdr3_aa: CASSVGRARSLQETQYF
j_call: TRBJ2-7; clone_size: -; v_call: TRBV6-1; d_call: -; cdr3_nt: TGTGCCAGCAGTGAATCGTCCGCGGGGTCCTACGAGCAGTACTTC; cdr3_aa: CASSESSAGSYEQYF
j_call: TRBJ2-7; clone_size: -; v_call: TRBV2; d_call: -; cdr3_nt: TGTGCCAGCAGTGATAGCTATTACGAGCAGTACTTC; cdr3_aa: CASSDSYYEQYF
j_call: TRBJ2-5; clone_size: -; v_call: TRBV6-1; d_call: -; cdr3_nt: TGTGCCAGTACGACCTCTACAGCAGGCGAGACCCAGTACTTC; cdr3_aa: CASTTSTAGETQYF
j_call: TRBJ2-3; clone_size: -; v_call: TRBV5-4; d_call: TRBD2; cdr3_nt: TGTGCCAGCACCATTAGCGGGGGCCGCACAGATACGCAGTATTTT; cdr3_aa: CASTISGGRTDTQYF
j_call: TRBJ1-2; clone_size: -; v_call: TRBV7-2; d_call: -; cdr3_nt: TGTGCCAGCAGCTTAGCGCTAATGGAGGGCTATGGCTACACCTTC; cdr3_aa: CASSLALMEGYGYTF
j_call: TRBJ2-5; clone_size: -; v_call: TRBV4-2; d_call: TRBD2; cdr3_nt: TGTGCCAGCAGCCCCCCTCGGTTGAGCGGGATGTACCAAGAGACCCAGTACTTC; cdr3_aa: CASSPPRLSGMYQETQYF
j_call: TRBJ1-1; clone_size: -; v_call: TRBV11-3; d_call: TRBD1; cdr3_nt: TGTGCCAGCAGCGGACAGGGGAACACTGAAGCTTTCTTT; cdr3_aa: CASSGQGNTEAFF
j_call: TRBJ2-5; clone_size: -; v_call: TRBV5-6; d_call: -; cdr3_nt: TGTGCCAGCAGCTTGAGGCCTCCGGGAGAGACCCAGTACTTC; cdr3_aa: CASSLRPPGETQYF
j_call: TRBJ2-2; clone_size: -; v_call: TRBV11-3; d_call: -; cdr3_nt: TGTGCCAGCAGCTTAGGAGGGCTCACCGGGGAGCTGTTTTTT; cdr3_aa: CASSLGGLTGELFF
j_call: TRBJ1-1; clone_size: -; v_call: TRBV4-2; d_call: TRBD1; cdr3_nt: TGTGCCAGCAGCCAAGATATCCGGGACAGGGATCGGACTTTCTTT; cdr3_aa: CASSQDIRDRDRTFF
j_call: TRBJ1-1; clone_size: -; v_call: TRBV2; d_call: -; cdr3_nt: TGTGCCAGCAGTGAGCAGTCTCCGGGAATGGCTTTCTTT; cdr3_aa: CASSEQSPGMAFF
j_call: TRBJ1-3; clone_size: -; v_call: TRBV7-9; d_call: TRBD1; cdr3_nt: TGTGCCAGCAGCTTACGGGAACAGGGGACTGGAAACACCATATATTTT; cdr3_aa: CASSLREQGTGNTIYF
j_call: TRBJ1-1; clone_size: -; v_call: TRBV19; d_call: -; cdr3_nt: TGTGCCAGTAGACGTGACACCATGAACACTGAAGCTTTCTTT; cdr3_aa: CASRRDTMNTEAFF
j_call: TRBJ1-5; clone_size: -; v_call: TRBV6-6; d_call: -; cdr3_nt: TGTGCCAGCAGCGAGGGCGGGATTAGCAATCAGCCCCAGCATTTT; cdr3_aa: CASSEGGISNQPQHF
j_call: TRBJ2-3; clone_size: -; v_call: TRBV10-3; d_call: TRBD2; cdr3_nt: TGTGCCATCATGGCGGGGGGGAGATCTCCTAGCACAGATACGCAGTATTTT; cdr3_aa: CAIMAGGRSPSTDTQYF
j_call: TRBJ2-3; clone_size: -; v_call: TRBV4-1; d_call: TRBD2; cdr3_nt: TGCGCCAGCAGCCACGATGCGGGGGAGGGCACAGATACGCAGTATTTT; cdr3_aa: CASSHDAGEGTDTQYF
j_call: TRBJ1-6; clone_size: -; v_call: TRBV6-1; d_call: -; cdr3_nt: TGTGCCAGCAGTACTAGATCAGGAGTGAATTCACCCCTCCACTTT; cdr3_aa: CASSTRSGVNSPLHF
j_call: TRBJ1-2; clone_size: -; v_call: TRBV28; d_call: TRBD1; cdr3_nt: TGTGCCAGCTCCGACAGGGGTTATGGCTACACCTTC; cdr3_aa: CASSDRGYGYTF
j_call: TRBJ1-1; clone_size: -; v_call: TRBV18; d_call: -; cdr3_nt: TGTGCCAGCTCACCCGAGGGGGTTGAAGCTTTCTTT; cdr3_aa: CASSPEGVEAFF
j_call: TRBJ1-5; clone_size: -; v_call: TRBV4-2; d_call: -; cdr3_nt: TGTGCCAGCAGCCAGGGCCGACAGAAAGGTCAGCCCCAGCATTTT; cdr3_aa: CASSQGRQKGQPQHF
j_call: TRBJ1-2; clone_size: -; v_call: TRBV6-6; d_call: TRBD1; cdr3_nt: TGTGCCAGCAGTCCCCCGGGACAGGCCTTACGCTATGGCTACACCTTC; cdr3_aa: CASSPPGQALRYGYTF
j_call: TRBJ1-2; clone_size: -; v_call: TRBV7-2; d_call: TRBD1; cdr3_nt: TGTGCCAGCAGCTTAGAGACAGGGAACTATGGCTACACCTTC; cdr3_aa: CASSLETGNYGYTF
j_call: TRBJ2-5; clone_size: -; v_call: TRBV11-3; d_call: TRBD1; cdr3_nt: TGTGCCAGCAGCTTAGCCGGACAGGGAGAAGAGACCCAGTACTTC; cdr3_aa: CASSLAGQGEETQYF
j_call: TRBJ2-1; clone_size: -; v_call: TRBV5-1; d_call: TRBD2; cdr3_nt: TGCGCCAGCAGCTTGCCGCGGGAGGGAGATGAGCAGTTCTTC; cdr3_aa: CASSLPREGDEQFF
j_call: TRBJ1-5; clone_size: -; v_call: TRBV6-6; d_call: -; cdr3_nt: TGTGCCAGCAGCCCAACGACAGGCCATCAGCCCCAGCATTTT; cdr3_aa: CASSPTTGHQPQHF
j_call: TRBJ1-1; clone_size: -; v_call: TRBV28; d_call: TRBD1; cdr3_nt: TGTGCCAGCAGTTCAATTCCCGGGACAGAGTCGGGCACTGAAGCTTTCTTT; cdr3_aa: CASSSIPGTESGTEAFF
j_call: TRBJ1-1; clone_size: -; v_call: TRBV9; d_call: -; cdr3_nt: TGTGCCAGCAGCGTAGGACAGTACCCGAACACTGAAGCTTTCTTT; cdr3_aa: CASSVGQYPNTEAFF
j_call: TRBJ2-3; clone_size: -; v_call: TRBV6-4; d_call: TRBD1; cdr3_nt: TGTGCCAGCAGTTACGGACAGGGGGACACAGATACGCAGTATTTT; cdr3_aa: CASSYGQGDTDTQYF
j_call: TRBJ2-2; clone_size: -; v_call: TRBV6-5; d_call: TRBD1; cdr3_nt: TGTGCCAGCAGTTATACGACAGGGATCGGGGAGCTGTTTTTT; cdr3_aa: CASSYTTGIGELFF
j_call: TRBJ2-3; clone_size: -; v_call: TRBV7-9; d_call: -; cdr3_nt: TGTGCCAGCAGCTTTGGGGGGGGCGCTGGCACAGATACGCAGTATTTT; cdr3_aa: CASSFGGGAGTDTQYF
j_call: TRBJ1-4; clone_size: medium-sized; v_call: TRBV9; d_call: -; cdr3_nt: TGTGCCAGCAGCGTAGAGGAAGGGGAACTGTTTTTT; cdr3_aa: CASSVEEGELFF
j_call: TRBJ2-2; clone_size: -; v_call: TRBV4-1; d_call: -; cdr3_nt: TGCGCCAGCAGCCAGAATGGGCCCTTCACCGGGGAGCTGTTTTTT; cdr3_aa: CASSQNGPFTGELFF
j_call: TRBJ2-5; clone_size: -; v_call: TRBV7-3; d_call: -; cdr3_nt: TGTGCCAGCAGCGCGGACAGTCTGGAGACCCAGTACTTC; cdr3_aa: CASSADSLETQYF
j_call: TRBJ2-7; clone_size: -; v_call: TRBV6-5; d_call: -; cdr3_nt: TGTGCCAGCAGCATCCGAGGGACACCCTCCTACGAGCAGTACTTC; cdr3_aa: CASSIRGTPSYEQYF
j_call: TRBJ1-2; clone_size: -; v_call: TRBV6-1; d_call: -; cdr3_nt: TGTGCCAGCAACGGGGGTGGCTACACCTTC; cdr3_aa: CASNGGGYTF
j_call: TRBJ2-5; clone_size: -; v_call: TRBV5-1; d_call: TRBD1; cdr3_nt: TGCGCCAGCAGCTCCGGGACAGGAAGGGAGACCCAGTACTTC; cdr3_aa: CASSSGTGRETQYF
j_call: TRBJ1-2; clone_size: -; v_call: TRBV19; d_call: -; cdr3_nt: TGTGCCAGTAGTATCTTCCTTTACTATGGCTACACCTTC; cdr3_aa: CASSIFLYYGYTF
j_call: TRBJ2-5; clone_size: -; v_call: TRBV9; d_call: -; cdr3_nt: TGTGCCAGCAGCGTACTAGACCGGGAGACCCAGTACTTC; cdr3_aa: CASSVLDRETQYF
j_call: TRBJ2-5; clone_size: -; v_call: TRBV10-3; d_call: -; cdr3_nt: TGTGCCATCAGTGAACTACAAGAGACCCAGTACTTC; cdr3_aa: CAISELQETQYF
j_call: TRBJ2-1; clone_size: -; v_call: TRBV5-1; d_call: -; cdr3_nt: TGCGCCAGCAGCTTGGGGGCAACGTCCTACAATGAGCAGTTCTTC; cdr3_aa: CASSLGATSYNEQFF